This entry concerns a single TCR beta chain. Its target is not known. CDR3 length equals 16 residues. This record comes from a study of shared clonotypes between healthy human individuals. On the study more broadly: Samples came from two female and a few male donors aged 18 to 49. Findings of the study overall: Sequencing depth was a factor that was expected to affect clonotype sharing among donors. Shared clonotypes across all four donors exceeded non-shared ones in generation probability.

Sequencing was at deep level. The protocol was immunoSEQ multiplex PCR, while the TCRdb copy is restricted to in-frame clones and leaves out a portion. The sample carries about 1,500,000 clones, roughly 97% recorded once. This receptor was identified in a man younger than 45 in good health. The sample comprised naive CD4+ T cells sorted from blood. The subset: CD45RA+ positively selected. The genes are TRBV21-1 and TRBJ2-1; the table's D call, TRBD1, was not checked against the DNA. TRBV21-1 is marked as a pseudogene. The CDR3 bases are TGTGCCAGCAGCAAACGTTCAAGCGGACCAGGGGATGAGCAGTTCTTC. This codes for CASSKRSSGPGDEQFF.